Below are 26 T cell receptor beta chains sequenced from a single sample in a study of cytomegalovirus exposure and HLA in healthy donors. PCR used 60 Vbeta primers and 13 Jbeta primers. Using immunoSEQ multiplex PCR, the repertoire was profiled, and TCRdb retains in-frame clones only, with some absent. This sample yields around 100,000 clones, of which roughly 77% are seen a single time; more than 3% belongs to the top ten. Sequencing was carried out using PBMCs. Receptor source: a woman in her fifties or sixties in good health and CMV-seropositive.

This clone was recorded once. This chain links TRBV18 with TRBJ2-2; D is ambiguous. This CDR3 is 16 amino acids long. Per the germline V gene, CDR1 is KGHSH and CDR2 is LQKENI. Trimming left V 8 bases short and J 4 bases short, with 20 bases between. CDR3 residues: CASLTSRNPGTGELFF. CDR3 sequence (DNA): TGTGCCAGCCTCACGTCTCGGAACCCGGGCACCGGGGAGCTGTTTTTT.

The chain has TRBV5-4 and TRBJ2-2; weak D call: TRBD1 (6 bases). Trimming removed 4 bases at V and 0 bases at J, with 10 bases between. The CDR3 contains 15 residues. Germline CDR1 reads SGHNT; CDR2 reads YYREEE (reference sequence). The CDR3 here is CASSLGQTNTGELFF. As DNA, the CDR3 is TGTGCCAGCAGCCTAGGACAGACGAACACCGGGGAGCTGTTTTTT.

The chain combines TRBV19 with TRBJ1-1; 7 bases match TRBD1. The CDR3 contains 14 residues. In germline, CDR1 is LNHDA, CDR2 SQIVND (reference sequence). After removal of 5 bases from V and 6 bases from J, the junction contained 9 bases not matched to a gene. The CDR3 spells CASSHLDRVPEAFF. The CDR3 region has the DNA TGTGCCAGTAGTCACCTTGACAGGGTCCCTGAAGCTTTCTTT.

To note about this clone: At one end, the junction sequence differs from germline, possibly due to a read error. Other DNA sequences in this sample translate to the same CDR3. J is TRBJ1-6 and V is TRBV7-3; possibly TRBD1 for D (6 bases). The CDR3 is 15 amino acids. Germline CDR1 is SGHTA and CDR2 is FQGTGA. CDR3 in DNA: TGTGCCAGCAGCTTAGGGACAAGCTATAATTCCCCCCTCCACTTT. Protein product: CASSLGTSYNSPLHF.

Here the CDR3 reads CAISDTQGAGDQPQHF. The DNA for the CDR3 is TGTGCCATCAGTGATACACAGGGGGCTGGGGATCAGCCCCAGCATTTT. This chain connects TRBV10-3 to TRBJ1-5; 9 bases line up with TRBD1. Germline V gives CDR1 ENHRY, CDR2 SYGVKD. This CDR3 spans 16 amino acids. V gave up 3 bases and J gave up 5 bases; unmatched junction bases: 8.

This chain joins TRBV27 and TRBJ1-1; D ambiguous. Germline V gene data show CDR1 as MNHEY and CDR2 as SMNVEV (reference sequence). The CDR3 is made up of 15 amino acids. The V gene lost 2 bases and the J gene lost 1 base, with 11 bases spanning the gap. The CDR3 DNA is TGTGCCAGCAGTTTAGAATCCACCGGGAACACTGAAGCTTTCTTT. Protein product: CASSLESTGNTEAFF.

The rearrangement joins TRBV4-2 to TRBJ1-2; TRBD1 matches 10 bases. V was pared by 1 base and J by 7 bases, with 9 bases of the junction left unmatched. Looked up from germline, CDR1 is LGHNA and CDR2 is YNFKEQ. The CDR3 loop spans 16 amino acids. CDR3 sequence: CASSQATVGTGAGYTF. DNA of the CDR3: TGTGCCAGCAGCCAAGCAACCGTCGGGACAGGGGCTGGCTACACCTTC.

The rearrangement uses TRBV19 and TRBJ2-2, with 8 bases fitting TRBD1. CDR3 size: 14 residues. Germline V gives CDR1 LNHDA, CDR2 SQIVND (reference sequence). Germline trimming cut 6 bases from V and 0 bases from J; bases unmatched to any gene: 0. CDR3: CASRQGANTGELFF. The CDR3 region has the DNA TGTGCCAGTAGACAGGGGGCGAACACCGGGGAGCTGTTTTTT.

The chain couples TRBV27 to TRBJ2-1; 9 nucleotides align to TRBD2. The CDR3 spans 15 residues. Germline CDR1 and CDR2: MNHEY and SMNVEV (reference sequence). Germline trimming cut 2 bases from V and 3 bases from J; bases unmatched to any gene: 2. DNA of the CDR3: TGTGCCAGCAGTTTAGCGGGAGGGCTCTACAATGAGCAGTTCTTC. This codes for CASSLAGGLYNEQFF.

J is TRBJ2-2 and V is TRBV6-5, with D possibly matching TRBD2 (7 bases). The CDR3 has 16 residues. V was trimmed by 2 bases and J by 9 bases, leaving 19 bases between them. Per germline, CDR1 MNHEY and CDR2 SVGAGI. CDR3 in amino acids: CASSYGSRGAQRELFF. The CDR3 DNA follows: TGTGCCAGCAGTTACGGGTCCCGGGGGGCGCAAAGGGAGCTGTTTTTT.

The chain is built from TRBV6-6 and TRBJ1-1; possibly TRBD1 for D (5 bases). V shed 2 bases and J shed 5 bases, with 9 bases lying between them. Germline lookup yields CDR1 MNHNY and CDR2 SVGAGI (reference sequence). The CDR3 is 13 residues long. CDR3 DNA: TGTGCCAGCAGTTACGGGGCAGGAACTGAAGCTTTCTTT. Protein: CASSYGAGTEAFF.

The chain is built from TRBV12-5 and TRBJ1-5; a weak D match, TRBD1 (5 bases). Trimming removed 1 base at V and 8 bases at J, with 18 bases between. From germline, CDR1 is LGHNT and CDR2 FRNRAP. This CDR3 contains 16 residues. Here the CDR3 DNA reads TGTGCTAGTGGTTTGGATGGGTGGCAGGGCAGGGAGCCCCAGCATTTT. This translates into CASGLDGWQGREPQHF.

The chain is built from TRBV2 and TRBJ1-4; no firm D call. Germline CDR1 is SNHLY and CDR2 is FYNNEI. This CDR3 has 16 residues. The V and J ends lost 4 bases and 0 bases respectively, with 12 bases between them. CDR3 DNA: TGTGCCAGCAGTGGAGGGCCGGCTGCAACTAATGAAAAACTGTTTTTT. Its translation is CASSGGPAATNEKLFF. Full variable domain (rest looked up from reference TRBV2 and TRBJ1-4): EPEVTQTPSHQVTQMGQEVILRCVPISNHLYFYWYRQILGQKVEFLVSFYNNEISEKSEIFDDQFSVERPDGSNFTLKIRSTKLEDSAMYFCASSGGPAATNEKLFFGSGTQLSVL.

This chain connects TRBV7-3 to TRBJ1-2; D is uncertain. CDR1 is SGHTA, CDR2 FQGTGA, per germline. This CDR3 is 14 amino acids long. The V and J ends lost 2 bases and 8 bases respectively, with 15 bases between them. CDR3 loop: CASSLEPWVGGYTF. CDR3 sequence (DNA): TGTGCCAGCAGCTTAGAACCCTGGGTGGGCGGCTACACCTTC.

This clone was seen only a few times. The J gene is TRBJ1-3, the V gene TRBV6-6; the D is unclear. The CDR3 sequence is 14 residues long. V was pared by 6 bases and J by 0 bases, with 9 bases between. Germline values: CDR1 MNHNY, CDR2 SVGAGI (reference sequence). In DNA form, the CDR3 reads TGTGCCAGCAGCCCCCGGGTCTCTGGAAACACCATATATTTT. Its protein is CASSPRVSGNTIYF.

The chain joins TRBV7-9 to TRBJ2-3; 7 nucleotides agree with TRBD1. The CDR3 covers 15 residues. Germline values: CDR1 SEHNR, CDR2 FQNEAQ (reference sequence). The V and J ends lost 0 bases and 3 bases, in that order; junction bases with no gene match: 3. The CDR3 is CASSLAQGRTDTQYF. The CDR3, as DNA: TGTGCCAGCAGCTTAGCACAGGGGAGAACAGATACGCAGTATTTT.

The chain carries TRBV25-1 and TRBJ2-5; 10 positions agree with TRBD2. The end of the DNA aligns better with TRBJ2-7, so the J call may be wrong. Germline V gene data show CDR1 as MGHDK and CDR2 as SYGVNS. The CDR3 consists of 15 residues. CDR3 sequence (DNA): TGTGCCAGCATTGGGGAGCGGGGGGGCTCTTACGAGCAGTACTTC. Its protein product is CASIGERGGSYEQYF.

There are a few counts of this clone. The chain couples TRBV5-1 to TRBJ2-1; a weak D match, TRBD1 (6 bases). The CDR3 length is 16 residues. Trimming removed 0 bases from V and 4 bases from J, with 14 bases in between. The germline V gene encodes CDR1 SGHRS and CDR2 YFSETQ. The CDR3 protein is CASSLGGRLGYNEQFF. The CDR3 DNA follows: TGCGCCAGCAGCTTGGGGGGGCGGTTGGGGTACAATGAGCAGTTCTTC.

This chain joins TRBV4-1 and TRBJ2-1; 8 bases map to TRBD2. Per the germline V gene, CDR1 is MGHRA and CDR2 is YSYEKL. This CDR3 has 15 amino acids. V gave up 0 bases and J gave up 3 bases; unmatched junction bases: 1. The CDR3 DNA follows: TGCGCCAGCAGCCAAGATGGGACTAGCTACAATGAGCAGTTCTTC. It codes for CASSQDGTSYNEQFF.

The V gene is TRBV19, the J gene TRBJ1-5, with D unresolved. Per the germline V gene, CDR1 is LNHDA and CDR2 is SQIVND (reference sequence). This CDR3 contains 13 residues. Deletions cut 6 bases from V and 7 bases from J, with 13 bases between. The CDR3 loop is CASRSGIAQPQHF. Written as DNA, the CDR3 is TGTGCCAGTAGATCCGGGATAGCACAGCCCCAGCATTTT.

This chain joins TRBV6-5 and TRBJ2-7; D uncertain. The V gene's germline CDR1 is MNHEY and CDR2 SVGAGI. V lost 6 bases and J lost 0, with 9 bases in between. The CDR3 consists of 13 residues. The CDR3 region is CASRPSFSYEQYF. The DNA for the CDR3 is TGTGCCAGCAGGCCGAGCTTCTCCTACGAGCAGTACTTC.

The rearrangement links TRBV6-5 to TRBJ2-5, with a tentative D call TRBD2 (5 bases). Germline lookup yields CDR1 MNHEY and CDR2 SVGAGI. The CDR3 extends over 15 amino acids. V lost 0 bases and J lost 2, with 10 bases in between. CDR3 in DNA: TGTGCCAGCAGTTACTCGGGAGACCGGCAAGAGACCCAGTACTTC. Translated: CASSYSGDRQETQYF.

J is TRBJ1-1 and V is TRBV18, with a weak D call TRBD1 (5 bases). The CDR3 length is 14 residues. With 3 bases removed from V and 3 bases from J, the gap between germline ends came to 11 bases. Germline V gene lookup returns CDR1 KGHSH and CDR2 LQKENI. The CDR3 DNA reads TGTGCCAGCTCACCTAATCGGGGGTACACTGAAGCTTTCTTT. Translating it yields CASSPNRGYTEAFF.

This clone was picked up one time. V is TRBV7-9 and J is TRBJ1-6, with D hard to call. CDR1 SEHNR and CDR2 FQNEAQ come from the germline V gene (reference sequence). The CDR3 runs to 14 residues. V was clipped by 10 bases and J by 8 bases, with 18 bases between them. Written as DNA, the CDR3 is TGTGCCACTTCAACGGTAGCCCTCTATTCACCCCTCCACTTT. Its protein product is CATSTVALYSPLHF.

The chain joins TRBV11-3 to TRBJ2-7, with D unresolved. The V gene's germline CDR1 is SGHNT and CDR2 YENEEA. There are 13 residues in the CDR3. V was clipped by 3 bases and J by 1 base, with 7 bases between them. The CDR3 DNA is TGTGCCAGCAGCTTTTTAGATTCCTACGAGCAGTACTTC. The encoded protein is CASSFLDSYEQYF.

Written as DNA, the CDR3 is TGTGCCAGCTCCCATACGGGGACAGGCAATCAGCCCCAGCATTTT. It yields the protein CASSHTGTGNQPQHF. The chain combines TRBV7-9 with TRBJ1-5, with 7 positions matching TRBD1. CDR3 length: 15 amino acids. Trimming cost V 8 bases and J 2 bases; bases outside gene matches: 9. Germline-derived CDR1 and CDR2 are SEHNR and FQNEAQ (reference sequence).